This passage covers 21 T cell receptor beta chains from one sample sequenced in a study of shared clonotypes between healthy human individuals. Positively selected for CCR7, the CD45RO-negative cells used as naive CD8 cells excluded terminally differentiated effector memory CD45RA+ cells. Libraries were prepared by immunoSEQ multiplex PCR; TCRdb keeps only in-frame clonotypes and omits some of them. The sample includes about 2.1 million clones, around 95% seen only once; the top ten take about 1.7%. Sample: naive CD8+ T cells from PBMCs. These receptors came from a man younger than 35 in good health. Some clones in this sample may be carry-over from other donors' samples.

The chain carries TRBV13 and TRBJ2-1; 8 bases fit TRBD2. The CDR3 runs 13 residues. Trimming cost V 4 bases and J 8 bases; bases outside gene matches: 4. The germline V gene encodes CDR1 PRHDT and CDR2 FYEKMQ (reference sequence). This CDR3 reads CASSSWREDEQFF. Written as DNA, the CDR3 is TGTGCCAGCAGCTCCTGGCGGGAGGATGAGCAGTTCTTC.

The chain combines TRBV9 with TRBJ2-6; TRBD1 or TRBD2 may be the D gene (6 bases each). Per germline, CDR1 SGDLS and CDR2 YYNGEE. V was trimmed by 0 bases and J by 4 bases, leaving 11 bases between them. CDR3 size: 16 residues. Here the CDR3 DNA reads TGTGCCAGCAGCGTAGCGTCGGGGGCGGGGGCCAACGTCCTGACTTTC. Its translation is CASSVASGAGANVLTF.

The genes are TRBV5-1 and TRBJ2-7, with 9 bases that match TRBD1. V trimming: 4 bases; J trimming: 4 bases; junction bases outside the gene matches: 12. CDR1 and CDR2 from the germline V gene are SGHRS and YFSETQ. The CDR3 contains 16 residues. The CDR3 region has the DNA TGCGCCAGCAGCCCTTCGTGGGGACAGGGTCTGTACGAGCAGTACTTC. Translated: CASSPSWGQGLYEQYF. Combining the CDR3 with reference TRBV5-1 and TRBJ2-7 gives the whole variable domain KAGVTQTPRYLIKTRGQQVTLSCSPISGHRSVSWYQQTPGQGLQFLFEYFSETQRNKGNFPGRFSGRQFSNSRSEMNVSTLELGDSALYLCASSPSWGQGLYEQYFGPGTRLTVT.

CDR3 DNA sequence: TGTGCCAGCAGCTTAGAGGCAGGAGGGGTTAGCACTGAAGCTTTCTTT. This gives the protein CASSLEAGGVSTEAFF. The chain joins TRBV7-9 to TRBJ1-1; D may be TRBD1 (5 bases). The CDR3 has 16 residues. CDR1 SEHNR and CDR2 FQNEAQ come from the germline V gene (reference sequence). The V gene lost 1 base and the J gene lost 4 bases, with 16 bases spanning the gap.

The chain links TRBV4-1 to TRBJ2-3, with TRBD2 as a possible D gene (6 bases). CDR1 MGHRA and CDR2 YSYEKL come from the germline V gene. CDR3 length: 20 residues. V gave up 1 base and J gave up 0 bases, with 23 bases separating them. In nucleotides, the CDR3 is TGCGCCAGCAGCCAAGTCCCCCCGGTCCTACTAGCAGCAAGCACAGATACGCAGTATTTT. It yields the protein CASSQVPPVLLAASTDTQYF.

The genes are TRBV28 and TRBJ2-1, with TRBD2 identical over 8 bases. Unmatched junction bases numbered 9, after V lost 2 bases and J lost 9 bases. The CDR3 length is 15 residues. Germline lookup yields CDR1 MDHEN and CDR2 SYDVKM. CDR3 loop: CASSLTSGRMGEQFF. DNA for the CDR3: TGTGCCAGCAGTTTAACGAGCGGGAGAATGGGTGAGCAGTTCTTC.

The chain couples TRBV7-8 to TRBJ2-7, with D hard to call. The CDR3 is 12 residues long. Germline V CDR1 and CDR2: SGHVS, FQNEAQ. V was shortened by 3 bases and J by 3 bases, with 6 bases between the two germline ends. The CDR3 region is CASSFTGYEQYF. The CDR3 DNA sequence: TGTGCCAGCAGCTTTACGGGCTACGAGCAGTACTTC. Drawing the rest from reference TRBV7-8 and TRBJ2-7, the complete variable domain is GAGVSQSPRYKVAKRGQDVALRCDPISGHVSLFWYQQALGQGPEFLTYFQNEAQLDKSGLPSDRFFAERPEGSVSTLKIQRTQQEDSAVYLCASSFTGYEQYFGPGTRLTVT.

The chain couples TRBV13 to TRBJ2-5; D tentatively reads TRBD1 or TRBD2 (5 bases each). Trimming shortened V by 4 bases and J by 5 bases, and 17 bases separated the two germline ends. Germline lookup yields CDR1 PRHDT and CDR2 FYEKMQ (reference sequence). This CDR3 is built from 15 residues. The CDR3 loop reads CASSSYGTGRETQYF. The CDR3 coding sequence is TGTGCCAGCAGCTCCTACGGGACCGGTCGGGAGACCCAGTACTTC.

This rearrangement joins TRBV5-6 to TRBJ1-6; 9 positions agree with TRBD1. Looked up from germline, CDR1 is SGHDT and CDR2 is YYEEEE. The CDR3 runs 15 residues. V lost 3 bases, J lost 10 bases, and 8 bases stayed unmatched. CDR3 amino acids: CASSSDRGFRSPLHF. The CDR3 DNA reads TGTGCCAGCAGCTCTGACAGGGGGTTTAGGTCACCCCTCCACTTT.

CDR3 region: CASKRTKGTDTQYF. Written as DNA, the CDR3 is TGTGCCAGCAAAAGGACTAAAGGGACAGATACGCAGTATTTT. The chain joins TRBV7-3 to TRBJ2-3; possible D gene TRBD2, 6 bases. The germline CDR1 and CDR2 sequences are SGHTA and FQGTGA. V shed 7 bases and J shed 3 bases, with 14 bases lying between them. This CDR3 is 14 amino acids long.

The rearrangement uses TRBV30 and TRBJ2-3; D gene unclear. CDR3 length: 14 amino acids. V lost 1 base, J lost 0 bases, and 8 bases lay in between. Germline V gives CDR1 GTSNPN, CDR2 SVGIG (reference sequence). The CDR3 bases are TGTGCCTGGAGTGGGCTAGGGAGCACAGATACGCAGTATTTT. Residues: CAWSGLGSTDTQYF.

DNA for the CDR3: TGTGCCAGCAGTTTATCGACCGGGGACGGAGGCACCGGGGAGCTGTTTTTT. Protein product: CASSLSTGDGGTGELFF. This chain connects TRBV27 to TRBJ2-2; D tentatively fits TRBD1 or TRBD2 (5 bases each). Germline CDR1 MNHEY, CDR2 SMNVEV (reference sequence). Trimming pared 0 bases from V and 4 bases from J, leaving 15 bases between. The CDR3 covers 17 residues.

This chain links TRBV6-6 with TRBJ1-1; tentative D call: TRBD1 (5 bases). Trimming took off 6 bases at V and 5 bases at J, with 16 bases between the two ends. The CDR3 spans 14 residues. In germline, CDR1 is MNHNY, CDR2 SVGAGI (reference sequence). The CDR3 protein is CASRWTRKGTEAFF. The DNA of the CDR3 is TGTGCCAGCAGATGGACAAGGAAGGGGACTGAAGCTTTCTTT.

This sequence joins TRBV11-2 and TRBJ2-4, with TRBD2 identical over 14 bases. Germline V gives CDR1 SGHAT, CDR2 FQNNGV. Losses at the gene ends were 5 bases for V and 0 bases for J; bases not matched to a gene: 9. This CDR3 spans 19 amino acids. CDR3 bases: TGTGCCAGCAGCCCTCGACTAGCGGGAGGGGGAATAGCCAAAAACATTCAGTACTTC. Translating gives CASSPRLAGGGIAKNIQYF.

The chain couples TRBV14 to TRBJ1-2; D is possibly TRBD1 (5 bases). The V end was cut by 2 bases, the J end by 7 bases, with 14 bases between. This CDR3 is built from 14 residues. The germline CDR1 and CDR2 sequences are SGHDN and FVKESK. The CDR3 coding sequence is TGTGCCAGCAGCCAAAGTCAGGGTTACGGTGGCTACACCTTC. As protein: CASSQSQGYGGYTF. The variable domain in full, with the rest retrieved from reference TRBV14 and TRBJ1-2, is EAGVTQFPSHSVIEKGQTVTLRCDPISGHDNLYWYRRVMGKEIKFLLHFVKESKQDESGMPNNRFLAERTGGTYSTLKVQPAELEDSGVYFCASSQSQGYGGYTFGSGTRLTVV.

The V gene is TRBV5-1, the J gene TRBJ1-1; the D gene is possibly TRBD1 (5 bases). This CDR3 comprises 14 residues. V was trimmed by 0 bases and J by 8 bases, leaving 14 bases between them. Germline CDR1 and CDR2: SGHRS and YFSETQ. CDR3 loop: CASSLGTGLWEAFF. Written as DNA, the CDR3 is TGCGCCAGCAGCTTGGGTACGGGACTATGGGAAGCTTTCTTT.

The genes are TRBV7-7 and TRBJ2-4, with D unclear. Trimming left V 5 bases short and J 5 bases short, with 22 bases between. The CDR3 contains 17 residues. In germline, CDR1 is SSHAT, CDR2 FNYEAQ (reference sequence). DNA for the CDR3: TGTGCCAGCAGCATCGAGGTTGTAGCAAACCCCCAAAACATTCAGTACTTC. Protein sequence: CASSIEVVANPQNIQYF.

V gene TRBV7-6 combines with J gene TRBJ2-1, with a tentative D call TRBD2 (6 bases). The CDR3 has 15 residues. CDR1 is SGHVS and CDR2 is FNYEAQ in the germline V gene. Trimming took off 5 bases at V and 4 bases at J, with 15 bases between the two ends. CDR3 sequence reads: CASSDGTGGYNEQFF. The CDR3 DNA is TGTGCCAGCAGCGATGGGACTGGGGGGTACAATGAGCAGTTCTTC.

This rearrangement joins TRBV6-5 to TRBJ2-7; D ambiguous. V was shortened by 2 bases and J by 1 base, with 9 bases between the two germline ends. Germline V gives CDR1 MNHEY, CDR2 SVGAGI. This CDR3 contains 14 residues. DNA of the CDR3: TGTGCCAGCAGTTACGCACTACAGTCCTACGAGCAGTACTTC. This encodes CASSYALQSYEQYF.

V usage is TRBV29-1 and J usage is TRBJ2-2; 7 bases align to TRBD1. This CDR3 has 15 amino acids. CDR1 SQVTM and CDR2 ANQGSEA come from the germline V gene. Trimming took 4 bases from V and 5 from J; bases not matched to a gene: 10. In DNA, the CDR3 is TGCAGCGTTGGAGACCGGGACAGTTTGACCGGGGAGCTGTTTTTT. Amino acid sequence: CSVGDRDSLTGELFF.

Note on this clone: A far larger clone is only one base removed, so a read error is likely. The chain employs TRBV2 and TRBJ2-2; D remains unclear. Germline CDR1 reads SNHLY; CDR2 reads FYNNEI. V shed 2 bases and J shed 3 bases, with 4 bases lying between them. The CDR3 sequence is 13 residues long. CDR3 sequence reads: CASSERDTGELFF. DNA for the CDR3: TGTGCCAGCAGTGAAAGGGACACCGGGGAGCTGTTTTTT.